These 18 T cell receptor beta chains share one sample of origin, sequenced in a study of immune heterogeneity within non-small cell lung tumors. Amplification of the TCR beta CDR3 was achieved through multiplex PCR with 32 V and 13 J primers. Using its own MiXCR run on the multiplex PCR reads, TCRdb lists one record per CDR3 protein. This sample carries over 9,000 distinct CDR3 sequences, 25% to 30% of them seen once, and the ten largest clones take about an eighth. Per sample, around 0.55 ug of bulk tumor genomic DNA was the template used. Primary tumors were biopsied several times each, far apart, intraoperatively. Before undergoing curative surgery, patients had newly diagnosed non-small cell lung cancer that was untreated. The specimen was lung tumor tissue. The receptors here all came from a man aged 50-59 years with non-small cell lung cancer.

This clonotype was found a few times. The chain recombines TRBV2 with TRBJ1-2, with D unresolved. There are 13 residues in the CDR3. Trimming left V 4 bases short and J 5 bases short, with 11 bases between. Germline CDR1 is SNHLY and CDR2 is FYNNEI. The chain's CDR3 is CASSGQTPYGYTF. CDR3 sequence (DNA): TGTGCCAGCAGTGGACAAACCCCATATGGCTACACCTTC.

The V and J genes are TRBV3-1 and TRBJ2-1; 12 bases agree with TRBD2. The CDR3 consists of 16 residues. Germline V gives CDR1 LGHDT, CDR2 YNNKEL (reference sequence). J was trimmed by 5 bases and V by 0 bases; bases with no gene match: 2. The CDR3 DNA reads TGTGCCAGCAGCCAAGATCGGACTAGCGGGAACAATGAGCAGTTCTTC. Its translation: CASSQDRTSGNNEQFF.

This clonotype has a handful of counts. This sequence joins TRBV25-1 and TRBJ2-5; D possibly corresponds to TRBD2 (5 bases). The CDR3 sequence is 15 residues long. Germline V gene lookup returns CDR1 MGHDK and CDR2 SYGVNS. V was pared by 5 bases and J by 2 bases, with 15 bases between. CDR3 residues: CASSPKSGIQETQYF. CDR3 DNA: TGTGCCAGCAGTCCTAAATCGGGGATTCAAGAGACCCAGTACTTC.

Relative to its sample, this clonotype is medium-sized (0.01 to 0.1%). The chain couples TRBV7-3 to TRBJ1-3; D is unclear. Trimming removed 1 base at V and 3 bases at J, with 4 bases between. The CDR3 has 13 residues. CDR1 is SGHTA and CDR2 is FQGTGA in the germline V gene. The chain's CDR3 is CASSLSVGNTIYF. The CDR3 DNA reads TGTGCCAGCAGCTTAAGTGTTGGAAACACCATATATTTT.

This clonotype was seen many times. The CDR3 DNA follows: TGTGCCAGCAGTTTTCCCACCGGCAGGGGGACTGGGGCCAACGTCCTGACTTTC. Protein: CASSFPTGRGTGANVLTF. This chain joins TRBV28 and TRBJ2-6; 7 positions agree with TRBD1. The CDR3 has 18 amino acids. After removal of 3 bases from V and 2 bases from J, the junction contained 10 bases not matched to a gene. Germline CDR1 MDHEN, CDR2 SYDVKM.

This clonotype was observed many times. This chain joins TRBV5-1 and TRBJ2-5; possibly TRBD1 for D (6 bases). This CDR3 comprises 14 residues. Trimming left V 4 bases short and J 1 base short, with 11 bases between. Germline V gene data show CDR1 as SGHRS and CDR2 as YFSETQ. The CDR3 region is CASSITGPQETQYF. CDR3 bases: TGCGCCAGCAGCATAACAGGGCCCCAAGAGACCCAGTACTTC.

This clonotype was seen more than once but under ten times. The J gene is TRBJ1-5, the V gene TRBV5-1; weak D call: TRBD1 (6 bases). Germline values: CDR1 SGHRS, CDR2 YFSETQ. This CDR3 spans 15 amino acids. Trimming stripped 0 bases from V and 7 bases from J, with 14 bases between. The chain's CDR3 is CASSLDGGAWQPQHF. The DNA for the CDR3 is TGCGCCAGCAGCTTGGACGGGGGGGCATGGCAGCCCCAGCATTTT.

Concerning this clonotype: A much more abundant neighbour one base away suggests this may be a read error. The gene calls are TRBV30 and TRBJ2-1, with 10 bases fitting TRBD1. The CDR3 has 14 amino acids. Trimming removed 4 bases from V and 12 bases from J; junction bases left unmatched: 12. Germline V CDR1 and CDR2: GTSNPN, SVGIG (reference sequence). This CDR3 is CAWTTGQGLGGQFF. As DNA, the CDR3 is TGTGCCTGGACCACGGGACAGGGGTTAGGAGGGCAGTTCTTC.

Worth noting for this clonotype: Just one base apart from a much larger clone, this may be a read error. The V and J genes are TRBV20-1 and TRBJ2-7; D is undetermined. The germline V gene encodes CDR1 DFQATT and CDR2 SNEGSKA (reference sequence). The CDR3 consists of 14 residues. The V gene lost 1 base and the J gene lost 0 bases, with 10 bases spanning the gap. Here the CDR3 reads CSARAVQSSYEQYF. In DNA, the CDR3 is TGCAGTGCTAGAGCCGTACAGAGCTCCTACGAGCAGTACTTC.

This clonotype was observed at least ten times. The rearrangement links TRBV12-3 or TRBV12-4 to TRBJ1-1; 8 nucleotides align to TRBD1. The CDR3 has 12 residues. V lost 7 bases to trimming and J lost 5 bases; unmatched junction nucleotides: 3. For the CDR3, the DNA is TGTGCCAGCAACTACAGGGGGACTGAAGCTTTCTTT. It is translated as CASNYRGTEAFF.

Worth noting for this clonotype: This sequence may be a read error, since a much larger clone differs from it by one base. This rearrangement joins TRBV10-1 to TRBJ2-1; 7 nucleotides agree with TRBD2. The CDR3 is made up of 15 amino acids. Germline CDR1 WNHNN, CDR2 SYGVQD (reference sequence). The CDR3 nucleotides are TGCGCCAGCAGTGAAGGGCTAGCGGCCGGGAATGAGAAGTTCTTC. This sequence encodes CASSEGLAAGNEKFF.

In its sample, this clonotype is medium-sized. The chain employs TRBV20-1 and TRBJ1-4, with D perhaps matching TRBD1 (6 bases). This CDR3 spans 12 amino acids. In germline, CDR1 is DFQATT, CDR2 SNEGSKA (reference sequence). V was trimmed by 1 base and J by 8 bases, leaving 8 bases between them. CDR3 sequence (DNA): TGCAGTGCTAGAGTAGGGGGGGAAAAACTGTTTTTT. It translates to CSARVGGEKLFF.

The chain's CDR3 is CASSAGKMAFF. Written as DNA, the CDR3 is TGTGCCAGCAGCGCCGGGAAGATGGCTTTCTTT. V gene TRBV12-3 or TRBV12-4 combines with J gene TRBJ1-1; the D is unclear. Trimming shortened V by 6 bases and J by 11 bases, and 13 bases separated the two germline ends. The CDR3 loop spans 11 amino acids.

The chain carries TRBV28 and TRBJ1-3; D is perhaps TRBD1 (5 bases). Germline V CDR1 and CDR2: MDHEN, SYDVKM. V lost 7 bases to trimming and J lost 0 bases, with 19 bases between them. This CDR3 contains 17 residues. The CDR3 region has the DNA TGTGCCAGCATTGGGCGTCGGGGCTTGTGCTCTGGAAACACCATATATTTT. It is translated as CASIGRRGLCSGNTIYF.

A note on this clonotype: This may arise from a read error, as a much more abundant clone is one base away. The chain links TRBV3-1 to TRBJ1-1; weak D call: TRBD1 (6 bases). V lost 4 bases and J 6 bases, leaving 12 bases between the germline ends. Germline CDR1 reads LGHDT; CDR2 reads YNNKEL (reference sequence). The length of the CDR3 is 13 residues. The CDR3 region has the DNA TGTGCCAGCAGCCCTCAGGGGATCGCTGAAGCTTTCTTT. It encodes CASSPQGIAEAFF.

This clonotype was found many times. The V gene is TRBV20-1, the J gene TRBJ1-6; possibly TRBD1 for D (5 bases). Trimming cost V 0 bases and J 8 bases, with 17 bases left between them. From germline, CDR1 is DFQATT and CDR2 SNEGSKA (reference sequence). The CDR3 runs to 16 residues. The CDR3 loop is CSARDGGTALDSPLHF. The CDR3 DNA is TGCAGTGCTAGAGATGGCGGGACCGCTCTAGATTCACCCCTCCACTTT.

Regarding this clonotype: A clone one base away is much larger, so this may be a read error. This sequence joins TRBV5-1 and TRBJ1-3, with D unclear. The V end lost 3 bases, the J end lost 2 bases, and 15 bases lay between the germline ends. CDR1 SGHRS and CDR2 YFSETQ come from the germline V gene. The CDR3 consists of 16 residues. The CDR3 sequence is CASSYDVRSPGNTIYF. CDR3 nucleotides: TGCGCCAGCAGCTATGACGTGAGGAGCCCTGGAAACACCATATATTTT.

This clonotype was picked up many times. V and J are TRBV19 and TRBJ1-2; 9 positions agree with TRBD1. This CDR3 has 20 residues. Trimming took 6 bases from V and 0 from J; bases not matched to a gene: 20. Germline values: CDR1 LNHDA, CDR2 SQIVND (reference sequence). CDR3 coding DNA: TGTGCCAGTAGCCACTACAGAAGACAGGGGGTGAATAAAGCTAACTATGGCTACACCTTC. Its protein is CASSHYRRQGVNKANYGYTF.